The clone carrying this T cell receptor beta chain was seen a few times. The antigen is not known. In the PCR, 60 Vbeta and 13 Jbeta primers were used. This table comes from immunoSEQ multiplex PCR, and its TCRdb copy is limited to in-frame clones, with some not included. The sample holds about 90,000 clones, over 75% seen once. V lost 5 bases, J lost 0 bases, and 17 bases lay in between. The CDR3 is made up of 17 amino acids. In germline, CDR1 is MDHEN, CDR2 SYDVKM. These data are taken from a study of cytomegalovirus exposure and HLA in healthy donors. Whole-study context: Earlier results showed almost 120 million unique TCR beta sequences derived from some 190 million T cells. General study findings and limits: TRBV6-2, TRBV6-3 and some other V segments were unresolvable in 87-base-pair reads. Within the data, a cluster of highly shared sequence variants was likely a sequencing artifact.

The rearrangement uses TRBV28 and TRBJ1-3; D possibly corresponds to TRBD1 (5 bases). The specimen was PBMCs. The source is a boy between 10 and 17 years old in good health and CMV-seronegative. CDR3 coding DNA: TGTGCCAGCAGTCAATCGACAGCTGGCTCCTCTGGAAACACCATATATTTT. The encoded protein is CASSQSTAGSSGNTIYF. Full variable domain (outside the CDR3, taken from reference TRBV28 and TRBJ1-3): DVKVTQSSRYLVKRTGEKVFLECVQDMDHENMFWYRQDPGLGLRLIYFSYDVKMKEKGDIPEGYSVSREKKERFSLILESASTNQTSMYLCASSQSTAGSSGNTIYFGEGSWLTVV.